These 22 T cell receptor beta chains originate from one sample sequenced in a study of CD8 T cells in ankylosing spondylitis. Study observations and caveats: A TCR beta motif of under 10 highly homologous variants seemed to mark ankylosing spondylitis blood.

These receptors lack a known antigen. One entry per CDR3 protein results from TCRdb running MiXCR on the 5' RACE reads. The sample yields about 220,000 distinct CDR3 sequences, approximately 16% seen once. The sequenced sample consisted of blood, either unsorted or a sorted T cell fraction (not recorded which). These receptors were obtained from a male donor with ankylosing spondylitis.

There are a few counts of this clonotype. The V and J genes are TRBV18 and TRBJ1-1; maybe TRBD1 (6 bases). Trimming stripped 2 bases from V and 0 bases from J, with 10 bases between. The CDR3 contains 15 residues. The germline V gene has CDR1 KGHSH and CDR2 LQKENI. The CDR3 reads CASSPLGAMNTEAFF. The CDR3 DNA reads TGTGCCAGCTCACCATTGGGGGCCATGAACACTGAAGCTTTCTTT.

Here the CDR3 DNA reads TGCGCCAGCAGCTTGGCCCCATGGACTAGCGGGATTAGCTCCTACAATGAGCAGTTCTTC. Translating gives CASSLAPWTSGISSYNEQFF. This chain joins TRBV5-1 and TRBJ2-1, with 12 nucleotides matching TRBD2. The CDR3 runs 20 residues. Trimming took 0 bases from V and 0 from J; bases not matched to a gene: 10. Germline CDR1 reads SGHRS; CDR2 reads YFSETQ.

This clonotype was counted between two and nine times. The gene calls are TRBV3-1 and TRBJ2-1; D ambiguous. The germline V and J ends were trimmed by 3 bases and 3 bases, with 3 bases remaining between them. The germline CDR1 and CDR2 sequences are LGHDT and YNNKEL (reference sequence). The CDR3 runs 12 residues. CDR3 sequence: CASSQFYNEQFF. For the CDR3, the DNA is TGTGCCAGCAGCCAGTTCTACAATGAGCAGTTCTTC.

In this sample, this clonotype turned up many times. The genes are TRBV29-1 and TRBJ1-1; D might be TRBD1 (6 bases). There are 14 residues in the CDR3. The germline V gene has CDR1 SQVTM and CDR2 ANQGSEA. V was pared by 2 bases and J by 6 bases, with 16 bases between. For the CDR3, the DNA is TGCAGCGTTGAAAATACAGGGTTGGACGCTGAAGCTTTCTTT. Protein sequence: CSVENTGLDAEAFF.

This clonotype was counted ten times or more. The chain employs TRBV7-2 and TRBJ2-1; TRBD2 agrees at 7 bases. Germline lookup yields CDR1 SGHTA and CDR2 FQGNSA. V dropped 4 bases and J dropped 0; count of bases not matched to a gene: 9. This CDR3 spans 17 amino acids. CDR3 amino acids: CASSYPVWDYSYNEQFF. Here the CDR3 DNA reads TGTGCCAGCAGCTACCCCGTGTGGGACTACTCCTACAATGAGCAGTTCTTC.

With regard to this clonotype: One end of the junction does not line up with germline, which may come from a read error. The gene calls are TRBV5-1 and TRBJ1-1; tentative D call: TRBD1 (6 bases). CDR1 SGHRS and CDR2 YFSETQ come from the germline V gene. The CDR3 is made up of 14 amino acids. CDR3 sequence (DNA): TGCGCCAGCACCTTGGACAGACCGAACACTGAAGCTTTCTTT. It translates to CASTLDRPNTEAFF.

The CDR3 reads CASSQEEGMSNEQFF. For the CDR3, the DNA is TGTGCCAGCAGCCAAGAAGAGGGGATGAGCAATGAGCAGTTCTTC. This rearrangement joins TRBV4-2 to TRBJ2-1; D possibly matches TRBD1 or TRBD2 (5 bases each). Germline assignment: CDR1 LGHNA and CDR2 YNFKEQ. The CDR3 totals 15 residues. Trimming shortened V by 0 bases and J by 6 bases, and 12 bases separated the two germline ends.

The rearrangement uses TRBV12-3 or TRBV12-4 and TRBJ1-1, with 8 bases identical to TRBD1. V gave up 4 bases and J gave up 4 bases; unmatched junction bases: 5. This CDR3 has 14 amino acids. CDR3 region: CASSWQGAGTEAFF. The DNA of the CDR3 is TGTGCCAGCAGTTGGCAGGGGGCTGGCACTGAAGCTTTCTTT.

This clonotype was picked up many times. The CDR3 nucleotides read TGTGCCAGCAGTTCCGGAATGGGGGGCGAAAAAAACAATGAGCAGTTCTTC. Its translation is CASSSGMGGEKNNEQFF. The V and J genes are TRBV28 and TRBJ2-1, with D possibly called TRBD1 or TRBD2 (6 bases each). V shed 4 bases and J shed 5 bases, with 21 bases lying between them. Germline values: CDR1 MDHEN, CDR2 SYDVKM. This CDR3 is built from 17 residues.

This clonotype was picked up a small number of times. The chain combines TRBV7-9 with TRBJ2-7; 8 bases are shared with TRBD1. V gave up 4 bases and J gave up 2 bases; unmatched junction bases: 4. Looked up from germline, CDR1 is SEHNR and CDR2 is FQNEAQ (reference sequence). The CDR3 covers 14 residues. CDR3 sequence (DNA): TGTGCCAGCAGCTCAGGGGGCTCCACCTACGAGCAGTACTTC. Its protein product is CASSSGGSTYEQYF.

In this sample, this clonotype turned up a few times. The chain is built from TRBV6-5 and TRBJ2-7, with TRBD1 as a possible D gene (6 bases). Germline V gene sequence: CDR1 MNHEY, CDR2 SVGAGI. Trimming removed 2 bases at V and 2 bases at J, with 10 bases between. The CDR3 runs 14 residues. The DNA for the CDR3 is TGTGCCAGCAGTTACGACCCAGGGGCCTACGAGCAGTACTTC. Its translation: CASSYDPGAYEQYF.

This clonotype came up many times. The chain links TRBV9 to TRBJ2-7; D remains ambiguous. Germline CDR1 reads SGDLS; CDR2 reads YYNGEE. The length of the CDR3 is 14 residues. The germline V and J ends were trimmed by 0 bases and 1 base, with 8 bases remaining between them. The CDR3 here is CASSVAAGSYEQYF. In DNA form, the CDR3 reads TGTGCCAGCAGCGTAGCGGCAGGTTCCTACGAGCAGTACTTC. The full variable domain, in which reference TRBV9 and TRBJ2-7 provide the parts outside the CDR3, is DSGVTQTPKHLITATGQRVTLRCSPRSGDLSVYWYQQSLDQGLQFLIQYYNGEERAKGNILERFSAQQFPDLHSELNLSSLELGDSALYFCASSVAAGSYEQYFGPGTRLTVT.

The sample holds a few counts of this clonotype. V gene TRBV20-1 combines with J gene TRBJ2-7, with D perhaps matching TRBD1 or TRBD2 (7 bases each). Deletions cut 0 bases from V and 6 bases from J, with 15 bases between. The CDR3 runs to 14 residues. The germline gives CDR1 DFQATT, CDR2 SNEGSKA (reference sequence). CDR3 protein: CSAREPGGAFEQYF. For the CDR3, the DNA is TGCAGTGCTAGAGAGCCAGGGGGGGCCTTCGAGCAGTACTTC.

The CDR3 region is CASSPWDRVRDTQYF. The CDR3 bases are TGTGCCAGCTCACCCTGGGACAGGGTGAGAGATACGCAGTATTTT. V and J are TRBV18 and TRBJ2-3; 9 positions agree with TRBD1. CDR3 size: 15 residues. Germline-derived CDR1 and CDR2 are KGHSH and LQKENI. The V and J ends lost 3 bases and 5 bases, in that order; junction bases with no gene match: 6.

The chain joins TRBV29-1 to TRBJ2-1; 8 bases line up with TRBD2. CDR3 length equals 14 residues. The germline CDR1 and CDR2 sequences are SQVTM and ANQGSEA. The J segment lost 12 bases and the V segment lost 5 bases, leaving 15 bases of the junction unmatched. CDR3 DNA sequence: TGCAGCGTTTTAGCTAGCGGGCCACTGGGGGGGCAGTTCTTC. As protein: CSVLASGPLGGQFF.

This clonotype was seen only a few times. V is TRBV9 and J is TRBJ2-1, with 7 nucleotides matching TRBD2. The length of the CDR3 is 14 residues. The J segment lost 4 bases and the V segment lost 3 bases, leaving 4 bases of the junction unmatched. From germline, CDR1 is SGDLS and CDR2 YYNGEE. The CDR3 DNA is TGTGCCAGCAGCGCAACGGGACTATACAATGAGCAGTTCTTC. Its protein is CASSATGLYNEQFF.

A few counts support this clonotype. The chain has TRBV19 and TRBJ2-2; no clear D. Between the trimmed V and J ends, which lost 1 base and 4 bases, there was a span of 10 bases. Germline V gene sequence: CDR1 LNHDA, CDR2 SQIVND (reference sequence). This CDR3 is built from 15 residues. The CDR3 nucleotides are TGTGCCAGTAGTATAGGAGCCAGCCCCACCGGGGAGCTGTTTTTT. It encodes CASSIGASPTGELFF.

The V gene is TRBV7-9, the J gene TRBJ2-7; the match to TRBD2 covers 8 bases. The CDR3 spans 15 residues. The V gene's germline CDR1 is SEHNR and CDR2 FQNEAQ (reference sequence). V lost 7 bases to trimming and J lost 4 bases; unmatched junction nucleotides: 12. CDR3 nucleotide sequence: TGTGCCAGCACTTCCGATGGCGAGCGGGGGTACGAGCAGTACTTC. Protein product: CASTSDGERGYEQYF.

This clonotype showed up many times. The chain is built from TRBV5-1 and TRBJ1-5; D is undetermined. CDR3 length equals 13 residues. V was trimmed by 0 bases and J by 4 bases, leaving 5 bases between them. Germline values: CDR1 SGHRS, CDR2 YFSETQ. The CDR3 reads CASSLVGNQPQHF. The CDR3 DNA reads TGCGCCAGCAGCTTGGTGGGGAATCAGCCCCAGCATTTT.

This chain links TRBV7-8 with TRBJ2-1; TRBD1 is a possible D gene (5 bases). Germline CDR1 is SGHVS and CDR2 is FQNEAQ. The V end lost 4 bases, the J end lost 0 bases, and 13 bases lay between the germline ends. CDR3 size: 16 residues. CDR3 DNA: TGTGCCAGCAGCTCCATCCAGGGCGACTCCTACAATGAGCAGTTCTTC. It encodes CASSSIQGDSYNEQFF.

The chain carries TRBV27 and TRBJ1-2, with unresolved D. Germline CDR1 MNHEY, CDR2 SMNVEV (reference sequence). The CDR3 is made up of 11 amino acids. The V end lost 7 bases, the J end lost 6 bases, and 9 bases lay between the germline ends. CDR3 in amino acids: CASTDGHGYTF. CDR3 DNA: TGTGCCAGCACGGATGGACATGGCTACACCTTC.

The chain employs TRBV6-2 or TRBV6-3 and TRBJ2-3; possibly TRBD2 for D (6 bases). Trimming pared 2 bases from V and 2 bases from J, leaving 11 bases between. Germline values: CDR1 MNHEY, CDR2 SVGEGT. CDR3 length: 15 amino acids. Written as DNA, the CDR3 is TGTGCCAGCAGTTACGGCGGGGCAAACACAGATACGCAGTATTTT. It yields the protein CASSYGGANTDTQYF.